This T cell receptor beta chain was obtained from a study of Tregs in tolerant kidney transplant recipients. Study conclusions and caveats: This study did not directly address biological reproducibility. Antigen-driven expansion was suggested because donor-specific Tregs expanded more than all Tregs in tolerant patients.

CDR1 and CDR2 (germline): SGHVS, FQNEAQ. CDR3 length equals 17 residues. V lost 1 base to trimming and J lost 1 base, with 17 bases between them. A note on this clone: Its antigen is not identified.

Recipients received nonmyeloablative bone marrow transplants from related graft donors, with transient mixed chimerism. Thawed PBMCs were FACS-sorted into unstimulated CD4+CD25+CD127- regulatory T cells, CD4+CD25- non-regulatory cells, CD4 and CD8 cells. Sequencing used immunoSEQ multiplex PCR; TCRdb keeps in-frame clones, though not all of them. The sample shows more than 90,000 clones, approximately 94% of them seen only once. This TCR was sampled from a human patient who received a combined kidney and bone marrow transplant. Some T cells may possibly be graft donor cells. Here the sequenced sample was CD4+ T cells from blood (PBMCs), taken 12 months after the transplant. The chain has TRBV7-8 and TRBJ2-7; D is perhaps TRBD2 (6 bases). The CDR3 nucleotides are TGTGCCAGCAGCTTAGGGAGTTCCACGGGACTTTCCTACGAGCAGTACTTC. Protein product: CASSLGSSTGLSYEQYF.